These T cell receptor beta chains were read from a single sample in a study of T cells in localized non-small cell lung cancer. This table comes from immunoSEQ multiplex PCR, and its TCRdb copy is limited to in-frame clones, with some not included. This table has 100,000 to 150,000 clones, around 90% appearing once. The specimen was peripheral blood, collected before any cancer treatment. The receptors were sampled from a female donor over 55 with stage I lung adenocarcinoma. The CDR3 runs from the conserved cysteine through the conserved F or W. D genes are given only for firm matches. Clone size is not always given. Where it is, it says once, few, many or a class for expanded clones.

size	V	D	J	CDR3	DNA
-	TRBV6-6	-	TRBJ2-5	CASRSTMKETQYF	TGTGCCAGCAGGAGCACTATGAAAGAGACCCAGTACTTC
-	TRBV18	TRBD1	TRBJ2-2	CASSQPGQGTFTGELFF	TGTGCCAGCTCTCAACCGGGACAGGGGACCTTCACCGGGGAGCTGTTTTTT
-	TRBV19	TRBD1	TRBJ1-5	CASSIGSGTGNQPQHF	TGTGCCAGTAGTATAGGGTCTGGGACAGGCAATCAGCCCCAGCATTTT
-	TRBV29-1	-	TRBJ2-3	CSVVGRSTDTQYF	TGCAGCGTTGTTGGGCGGAGCACAGATACGCAGTATTTT
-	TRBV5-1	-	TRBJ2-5	CASSLVWKETQYF	TGCGCCAGCAGCTTGGTCTGGAAAGAGACCCAGTACTTC
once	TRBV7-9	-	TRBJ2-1	CASSLGGDEQFF	TGTGCCAGCAGCTTAGGAGGGGATGAGCAGTTCTTC
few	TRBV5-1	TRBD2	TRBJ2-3	CASSLGLAGGFTDTQYF	TGCGCCAGCAGCTTGGGACTAGCGGGTGGTTTCACAGATACGCAGTATTTT
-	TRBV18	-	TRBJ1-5	CASSPNQNQPQHF	TGTGCCAGCTCACCAAACCAGAATCAGCCCCAGCATTTT
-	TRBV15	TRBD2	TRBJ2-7	CATSRGGSSYEQYF	TGTGCCACCAGCAGGGGGGGGTCCTCCTACGAGCAGTACTTC
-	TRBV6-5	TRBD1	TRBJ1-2	CASAQGAGYGYTF	TGTGCCAGCGCACAGGGGGCGGGCTATGGCTACACCTTC
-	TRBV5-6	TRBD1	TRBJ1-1	CASSLFRTGGDTEAFF	TGTGCCAGCAGCCTCTTCCGGACAGGGGGGGACACTGAAGCTTTCTTT
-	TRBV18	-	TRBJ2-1	CASSPLLVTSYNEQFF	TGTGCCAGCTCACCCCTACTAGTCACTTCCTACAATGAGCAGTTCTTC